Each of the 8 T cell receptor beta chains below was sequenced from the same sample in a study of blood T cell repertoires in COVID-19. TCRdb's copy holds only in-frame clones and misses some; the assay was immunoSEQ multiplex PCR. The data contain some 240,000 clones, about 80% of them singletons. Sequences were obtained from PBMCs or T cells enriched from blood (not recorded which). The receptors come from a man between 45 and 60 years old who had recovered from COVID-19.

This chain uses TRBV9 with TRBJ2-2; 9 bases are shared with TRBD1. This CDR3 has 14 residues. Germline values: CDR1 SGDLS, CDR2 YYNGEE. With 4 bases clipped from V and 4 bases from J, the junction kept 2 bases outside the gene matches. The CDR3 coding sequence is TGTGCCAGCAGCTCGACAGGGGGCACCGGGGAGCTGTTTTTT. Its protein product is CASSSTGGTGELFF.

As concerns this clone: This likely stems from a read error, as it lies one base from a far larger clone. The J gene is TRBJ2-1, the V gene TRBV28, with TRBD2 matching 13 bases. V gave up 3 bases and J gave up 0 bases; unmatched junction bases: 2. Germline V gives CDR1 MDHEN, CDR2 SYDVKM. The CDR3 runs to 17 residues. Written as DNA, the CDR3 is TGTGCCAGCAGTTTGACTAGCGGGAGGAGCTCCTACAATGAGCAGTTCTTC. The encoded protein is CASSLTSGRSSYNEQFF.

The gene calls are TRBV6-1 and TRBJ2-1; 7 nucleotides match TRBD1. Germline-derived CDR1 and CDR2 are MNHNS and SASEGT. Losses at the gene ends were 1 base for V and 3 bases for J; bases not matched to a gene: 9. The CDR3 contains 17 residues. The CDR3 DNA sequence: TGTGCCAGCAGTGAAGGCTTGACGACAGGGTACTACAATGAGCAGTTCTTC. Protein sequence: CASSEGLTTGYYNEQFF.

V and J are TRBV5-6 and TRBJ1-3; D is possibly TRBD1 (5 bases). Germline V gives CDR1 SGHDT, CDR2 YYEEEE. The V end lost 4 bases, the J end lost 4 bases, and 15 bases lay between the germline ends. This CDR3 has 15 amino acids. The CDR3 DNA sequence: TGTGCCAGCAGCCTTTCGGGACTTGCCGGAAACACCATATATTTT. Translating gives CASSLSGLAGNTIYF.

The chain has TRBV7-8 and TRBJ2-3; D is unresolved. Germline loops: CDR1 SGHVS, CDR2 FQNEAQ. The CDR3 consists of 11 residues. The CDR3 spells CVVRSTDTQYF. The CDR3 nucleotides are TGTGTAGTTCGAAGCACAGATACGCAGTATTTT.

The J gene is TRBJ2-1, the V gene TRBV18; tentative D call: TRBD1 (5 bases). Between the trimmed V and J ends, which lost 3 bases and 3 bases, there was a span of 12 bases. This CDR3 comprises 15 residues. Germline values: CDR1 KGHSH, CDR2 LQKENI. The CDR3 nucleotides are TGTGCCAGCTCACCGGGGCAGATGGTCTACAATGAGCAGTTCTTC. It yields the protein CASSPGQMVYNEQFF.

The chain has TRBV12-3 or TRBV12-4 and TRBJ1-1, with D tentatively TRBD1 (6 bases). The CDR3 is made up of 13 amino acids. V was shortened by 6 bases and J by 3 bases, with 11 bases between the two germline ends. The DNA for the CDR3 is TGTGCCAGCAGCTTGAGGGGGTACACTGAAGCTTTCTTT. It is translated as CASSLRGYTEAFF.

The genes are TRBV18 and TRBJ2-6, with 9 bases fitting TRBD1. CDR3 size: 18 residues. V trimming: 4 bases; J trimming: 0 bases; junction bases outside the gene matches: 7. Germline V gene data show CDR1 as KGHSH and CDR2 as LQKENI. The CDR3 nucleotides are TGTGCCAGCTCACGGACCGGGACAGGGAACTCTGGGGCCAACGTCCTGACTTTC. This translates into CASSRTGTGNSGANVLTF.